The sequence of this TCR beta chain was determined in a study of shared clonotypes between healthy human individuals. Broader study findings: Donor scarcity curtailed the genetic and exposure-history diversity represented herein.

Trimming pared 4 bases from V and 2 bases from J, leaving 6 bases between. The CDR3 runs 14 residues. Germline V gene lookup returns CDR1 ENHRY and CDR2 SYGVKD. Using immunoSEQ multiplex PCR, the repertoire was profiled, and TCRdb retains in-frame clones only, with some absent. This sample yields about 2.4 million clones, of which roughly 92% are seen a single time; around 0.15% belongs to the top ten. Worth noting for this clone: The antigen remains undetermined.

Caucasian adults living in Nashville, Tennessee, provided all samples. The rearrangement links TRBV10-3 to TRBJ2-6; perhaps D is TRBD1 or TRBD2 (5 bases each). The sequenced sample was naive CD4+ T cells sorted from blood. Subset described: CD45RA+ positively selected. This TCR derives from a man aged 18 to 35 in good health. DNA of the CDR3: TGTGCCATCAGTGGAGGGGCTGGGGCCAACGTCCTGACTTTC. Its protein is CAISGGAGANVLTF.